The 25 T cell receptor beta chains listed next were all sequenced from one sample in a study of blood T cell repertoires in COVID-19. Sequencing used immunoSEQ multiplex PCR; TCRdb keeps in-frame clones, though not all of them. The repertoire consists of hundreds of thousands of clones, with 86% occurring once and the leading ten covering more than 1.4%. The material sequenced was peripheral blood. These receptors all stem from a young woman with active or convalescent COVID-19.

Here the CDR3 reads CASSIGTGGASSYNEQFF. DNA for the CDR3: TGTGCCAGTAGTATCGGGACAGGGGGAGCCAGCTCCTACAATGAGCAGTTCTTC. V usage is TRBV19 and J usage is TRBJ2-1, with TRBD1 matching 11 bases. From germline, CDR1 is LNHDA and CDR2 SQIVND (reference sequence). The V and J ends lost 3 bases and 0 bases, in that order; junction bases with no gene match: 7. The CDR3 contains 18 residues.

The chain couples TRBV30 to TRBJ2-7, with a weak D call TRBD2 (5 bases). Trimming shortened V by 5 bases and J by 5 bases, and 13 bases separated the two germline ends. The germline V gene has CDR1 GTSNPN and CDR2 SVGIG (reference sequence). The CDR3 is 12 amino acids. The CDR3, as DNA: TGTGCCTGGTTGTTACGGGGTCACGAGCAGTACTTC. Residues: CAWLLRGHEQYF.

The chain links TRBV27 to TRBJ1-4; 8 nucleotides align to TRBD1. The CDR3 has 16 amino acids. The J segment lost 3 bases and the V segment lost 6 bases, leaving 9 bases of the junction unmatched. Germline V gene lookup returns CDR1 MNHEY and CDR2 SMNVEV (reference sequence). The CDR3 DNA reads TGTGCCAGCAGGCCTCACTCGGACAGGGCTAATGAAAAACTGTTTTTT. Translation gives CASRPHSDRANEKLFF.

The chain employs TRBV6-6 and TRBJ1-2; tentatively, D is TRBD1 (6 bases). V lost 6 bases to trimming and J lost 4 bases, with 12 bases between them. CDR1 is MNHNY and CDR2 is SVGAGI in the germline V gene (reference sequence). CDR3 length equals 13 residues. The CDR3: CASSQDSLYGYTF. The CDR3 nucleotides are TGTGCCAGCAGCCAGGACAGCCTCTATGGCTACACCTTC.

This clone has at least ten counts. Distinct nucleotide sequences in the sample also encode this CDR3. V usage is TRBV3-1 (or the pseudogene TRBV3-2) and J usage is TRBJ1-6, with 10 nucleotides matching TRBD1. This CDR3 is 14 amino acids long. Germline CDR1 is LGHDT and CDR2 is YNNKEL (reference sequence). Losses at the gene ends were 4 bases for V and 10 bases for J; bases not matched to a gene: 4. CDR3 sequence: CASSPTGGDSPLHF. The DNA for the CDR3 is TGTGCCAGCAGCCCGACAGGGGGCGACTCACCCCTCCACTTT.

The table lists this clone with a count of one. The chain has TRBV15 and TRBJ2-1; maybe TRBD2 (6 bases). V gave up 5 bases and J gave up 6 bases, with 20 bases separating them. CDR1 is LNHNV, CDR2 YYDKDF, per germline (reference sequence). CDR3 size: 16 residues. The CDR3 region is CATSGGIRGAANEQFF. CDR3 nucleotide sequence: TGTGCCACCAGCGGAGGGATTAGGGGCGCGGCCAATGAGCAGTTCTTC.

In this sample, this clone turned up once. The V gene is TRBV18, the J gene TRBJ2-3; 14 bases line up with TRBD2. The germline V gene encodes CDR1 KGHSH and CDR2 LQKENI. Losses at the gene ends were 4 bases for V and 0 bases for J; bases not matched to a gene: 3. CDR3 size: 17 residues. The CDR3 loop reads CASSHGLAGGSTDTQYF. The CDR3 DNA follows: TGTGCCAGCTCACACGGACTAGCGGGAGGTAGCACAGATACGCAGTATTTT.

V and J are TRBV6-5 and TRBJ2-5, with 10 nucleotides matching TRBD2. Trimming at V came to 1 base and at J to 5 bases, leaving 7 bases not matched to a gene. This CDR3 has 16 amino acids. Germline CDR1 and CDR2: MNHEY and SVGAGI. Here the CDR3 DNA reads TGTGCCAGCAGTTACTACTCTAGCGGGAGAGGGGAGACCCAGTACTTC. This sequence encodes CASSYYSSGRGETQYF.

This chain connects TRBV30 to TRBJ2-1, with 7 bases fitting TRBD2. CDR1 is GTSNPN, CDR2 SVGIG, per germline (reference sequence). The V and J ends lost 1 base and 7 bases, in that order; junction bases with no gene match: 7. This CDR3 is built from 14 residues. CDR3 region: CAWSGRTRWNEQFF. As DNA, the CDR3 is TGTGCCTGGAGTGGGCGGACTAGGTGGAATGAGCAGTTCTTC.

This clone was seen a few times. The chain couples TRBV7-9 to TRBJ1-4; no definite D call. Germline assignment: CDR1 SEHNR and CDR2 FQNEAQ (reference sequence). Trimming took 5 bases from V and 5 from J, leaving 15 bases between them. The CDR3 sequence is 15 residues long. Written as DNA, the CDR3 is TGTGCCAGCAGCGTCGAGGGCCCGGGGAATGAAAAACTGTTTTTT. It codes for CASSVEGPGNEKLFF.

In its sample, this clone was seen a few times. This sequence joins TRBV29-1 and TRBJ2-3; 9 bases match TRBD2. The CDR3 contains 14 residues. After removal of 8 bases from V and 3 bases from J, the junction contained 9 bases not matched to a gene. The germline V gene encodes CDR1 SQVTM and CDR2 ANQGSEA. CDR3: CSIVAGAGTDTQYF. The CDR3 DNA is TGCAGCATAGTAGCGGGGGCCGGTACAGATACGCAGTATTTT.

This chain joins TRBV6-1 and TRBJ1-1, with TRBD1 matching over 11 bases. CDR3 length: 16 residues. Germline-derived CDR1 and CDR2 are MNHNS and SASEGT. With V trimmed by 1 base and J by 3 bases, 4 bases remained unmatched. CDR3 protein: CASSEVVGQGDTEAFF. The CDR3 DNA reads as TGTGCCAGCAGTGAAGTAGTGGGACAGGGGGACACTGAAGCTTTCTTT.

The chain couples TRBV3-1 (or the pseudogene TRBV3-2) to TRBJ1-5; the D is unclear. Germline CDR1 reads LGHDT; CDR2 reads YNNKEL (reference sequence). The CDR3 length is 13 residues. Trimming cost V 1 base and J 6 bases, with 7 bases left between them. Here the CDR3 DNA reads TGTGCCAGCAGCCAAGCGGAGGGTCAGCCCCAGCATTTT. This translates into CASSQAEGQPQHF.

For the CDR3, the DNA is TGTGCCGGACTCCCTAGCGGGAGCGAGAACACCGGGGAGCTGTTTTTT. This codes for CAGLPSGSENTGELFF. The gene calls are TRBV18 and TRBJ2-2, with 10 bases lining up with TRBD2. CDR1 and CDR2 from the germline V gene are KGHSH and LQKENI. Germline trimming cut 11 bases from V and 1 base from J; bases unmatched to any gene: 10. The CDR3 loop spans 16 amino acids.

This clone was seen once. CDR3 sequence reads: CASSHYAGGYTF. CDR3 nucleotide sequence: TGTGCCAGCAGCCATTACGCAGGAGGCTACACCTTC. This chain uses TRBV3-1 (or the pseudogene TRBV3-2) with TRBJ1-2; D unclear. In germline, CDR1 is LGHDT, CDR2 YNNKEL (reference sequence). The CDR3 loop spans 12 amino acids. Between the trimmed V and J ends, which lost 3 bases and 8 bases, there was a span of 10 bases.

The chain recombines TRBV7-8 with TRBJ2-7, with TRBD2 matching over 9 bases. This CDR3 spans 15 amino acids. Germline CDR1 and CDR2: SGHVS and FQNEAQ. The ends lost 0 bases at V and 1 base at J; junction bases unmatched: 1. In DNA, the CDR3 is TGTGCCAGCAGCTTAGCGGCGGGAGGGTCCTACGAGCAGTACTTC. This gives the protein CASSLAAGGSYEQYF.

The rearrangement uses TRBV2 and TRBJ2-7, with D perhaps TRBD2 (5 bases). V was cut by 6 bases and J by 2 bases, with 17 bases left in between. The germline V gene encodes CDR1 SNHLY and CDR2 FYNNEI. The CDR3 extends over 15 amino acids. The CDR3 nucleotides are TGTGCCAGCAGCTCAGAGCGGCGGCCCGCCTACGAGCAGTACTTC. Translating gives CASSSERRPAYEQYF.

DNA for the CDR3: TGTGCCAGCAGCCAACAGGCTACCTCCAGGGGTTCACCCCTCCACTTT. Residues: CASSQQATSRGSPLHF. The rearrangement uses TRBV3-1 (or the pseudogene TRBV3-2) and TRBJ1-6; D might be TRBD1 (6 bases). CDR3 length: 16 amino acids. Germline CDR1 reads LGHDT; CDR2 reads YNNKEL (reference sequence). Trimming pared 2 bases from V and 9 bases from J, leaving 17 bases between.

The rearrangement uses TRBV5-4 and TRBJ1-1; perhaps TRBD1 as D (5 bases). V lost 4 bases, J lost 2 bases, and 12 bases lay in between. The CDR3 consists of 14 residues. The germline gives CDR1 SGHNT, CDR2 YYREEE (reference sequence). Written as DNA, the CDR3 is TGTGCCAGCAGCACCGGACATATAAACACTGAAGCTTTCTTT. It is translated as CASSTGHINTEAFF.

This chain joins TRBV6-5 and TRBJ1-1; TRBD1 matches 8 bases. CDR1 and CDR2 (germline): MNHEY, SVGAGI. The V gene end was trimmed by 6 bases and the J gene end by 0 bases; junction bases not matched to a gene: 3. CDR3 length equals 14 residues. In DNA, the CDR3 is TGTGCCAGCAGGGGACAGGACATGAACACTGAAGCTTTCTTT. Its translation is CASRGQDMNTEAFF.

This chain uses TRBV7-9 with TRBJ1-1; a weak D match, TRBD1 (5 bases). CDR3 length: 15 residues. Germline loops: CDR1 SEHNR, CDR2 FQNEAQ (reference sequence). V was cut by 1 base and J by 4 bases, with 13 bases left in between. CDR3 amino acids: CASSLVAQGSTEAFF. CDR3 sequence (DNA): TGTGCCAGCAGCTTAGTTGCTCAGGGATCCACTGAAGCTTTCTTT.

The chain has TRBV6-1 and TRBJ1-3; 9 bases are a match to TRBD1. This CDR3 comprises 17 residues. Germline V CDR1 and CDR2: MNHNS, SASEGT. V lost 7 bases to trimming and J lost 4 bases; unmatched junction nucleotides: 14. The CDR3 DNA follows: TGTGCCAGCACTGACAGGGGGGCGACTATTGGGGGAAACACCATATATTTT. It encodes CASTDRGATIGGNTIYF.

The gene calls are TRBV7-2 and TRBJ2-1; 10 positions match TRBD2. The CDR3 covers 12 residues. With V trimmed by 5 bases and J by 13 bases, 5 bases remained unmatched. Germline CDR1 is SGHTA and CDR2 is FQGNSA. Written as DNA, the CDR3 is TGTGCCAGCAGCCGACTAGCGGGTACCCAGTTCTTC. It yields the protein CASSRLAGTQFF.

This sequence joins TRBV6-4 and TRBJ2-1, with 8 bases identical to TRBD2. V lost 6 bases, J lost 3 bases, and 7 bases stayed unmatched. Looked up from germline, CDR1 is MRHNA and CDR2 is SNTAGT. This CDR3 contains 15 residues. CDR3 nucleotides: TGTGCCAGCAGCGAGGGACTAGGGGGCTACAATGAGCAGTTCTTC. Residues: CASSEGLGGYNEQFF.

This rearrangement joins TRBV5-1 to TRBJ2-7; TRBD1 agrees at 7 bases. The CDR3 loop spans 12 amino acids. From germline, CDR1 is SGHRS and CDR2 YFSETQ. With 4 bases clipped from V and 3 bases from J, the junction kept 1 base outside the gene matches. The CDR3 sequence: CASSPGGYEQYF. Written as DNA, the CDR3 is TGCGCCAGCAGCCCAGGGGGCTACGAGCAGTACTTC.